The rows below give T cell receptor beta chains drawn from one sample of a study of shared clonotypes between healthy human individuals. The assay was immunoSEQ multiplex PCR, and TCRdb's table has in-frame clones only and misses some. The table records 1.4 million or so clones, approximately 98.5% of them present only once. Sequencing was done on a sample of naive CD4+ T cells sorted from blood. These receptors all come from a man aged 25-40 years in good health. Each CDR3 is given with its conserved first and last residue. The size field is filled for only some rows; it gives once, few, many or a size class.

>-|TRBJ2-7|TRBV7-3
CASSPGLANTYEQYF
>once|TRBJ2-2|TRBV18
CASSHGRRANTGELFF
>-|TRBJ1-4|TRBV9
CASTYGAGDEKLFF
>-|TRBJ1-3|TRBV10-3
CAIRNNRQGMGNTIYF
>once|TRBJ2-3|TRBV11-3
CASSLGGQEGGIDTQYF
>-|TRBJ2-7|TRBV6-1
CASSTYEQYF
>-|TRBJ1-4|TRBV6-5
CASSGTTGGKLFF
>-|TRBJ2-1|TRBV27
CASSSQDRLTYNEQFF
>-|TRBJ2-1|TRBV9
CASSLPVGLANYNEQFF
>-|TRBJ2-2|TRBV6-1
CASRVAGGAGELFF
>-|TRBJ2-7|TRBV18
CASSLSVGQAMQYF
>-|TRBJ2-5|TRBV6-1
CASSEIEGVVTQYF
>-|TRBJ2-7|TRBV28
CASSPPSGSYEQYF
>-|TRBJ2-3|TRBV11-3
CASSSGERDNADTQYF
>-|TRBJ1-3|TRBV7-3
CASSSVGGTGNTIYF
>-|TRBJ1-1|TRBV7-9
CASSSDRANTEAFF
>-|TRBJ2-7|TRBV18
CASSPGHGGNYEQYF
>-|TRBJ2-3|TRBV5-1
CASSPAQAGDTDTQYF
>once|TRBJ2-7|TRBV9
CASSVGGRTFMNEQYF
>-|TRBJ2-3|TRBV5-1
CASSPFAGSDTQYF
>once|TRBJ1-2|TRBV28
CASSQSGTGIGYTF
>-|TRBJ2-6|TRBV19
CASSIRQFGSGANVLTF
>-|TRBJ2-7|TRBV10-3
CAISESIVRTGDHEQYF
>-|TRBJ1-1|TRBV5-1
CASSKLDTLNTEAFF
>-|TRBJ2-3|TRBV5-4
CASSLWAPGTDTQYF